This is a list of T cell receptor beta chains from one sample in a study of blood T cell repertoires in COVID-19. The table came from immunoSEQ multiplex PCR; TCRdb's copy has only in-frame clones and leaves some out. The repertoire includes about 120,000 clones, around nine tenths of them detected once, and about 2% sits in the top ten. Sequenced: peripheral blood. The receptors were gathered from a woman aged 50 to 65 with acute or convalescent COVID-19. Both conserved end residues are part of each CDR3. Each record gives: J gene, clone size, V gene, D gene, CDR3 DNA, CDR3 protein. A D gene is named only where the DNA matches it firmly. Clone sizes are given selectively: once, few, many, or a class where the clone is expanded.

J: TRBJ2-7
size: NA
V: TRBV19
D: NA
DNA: TGTGCCAGTAGTATGAACTATTTCTACGAGCAGTACTTC
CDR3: CASSMNYFYEQYF

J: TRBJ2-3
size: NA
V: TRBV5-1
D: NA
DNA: TGCGCCAGCAGCCGGATACCAGCGGACGCCACAGATATGAAGTATTTT
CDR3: CASSRIPADATDMKYF

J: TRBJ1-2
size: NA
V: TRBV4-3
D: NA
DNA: TGCGCCAGCAGCCAAGATGGACAGAGTAATAACTATGGCTACACCTTC
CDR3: CASSQDGQSNNYGYTF

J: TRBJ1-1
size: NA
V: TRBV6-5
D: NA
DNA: TGTGCCAGCACCGGCGGGGGGGCAGACACTGAAGCTTTCTTT
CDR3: CASTGGGADTEAFF

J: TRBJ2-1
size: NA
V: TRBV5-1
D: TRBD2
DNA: TGCGCCAGCAGCTTGGCCCTAGCGGGAGGGTACAATGAGCAGTTCTTC
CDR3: CASSLALAGGYNEQFF

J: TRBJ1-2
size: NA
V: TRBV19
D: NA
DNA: TGTGCCAGTAGTGGGGGCTCTGGCTACACCTTC
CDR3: CASSGGSGYTF

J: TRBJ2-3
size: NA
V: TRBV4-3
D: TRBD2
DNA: TGCGCCAGCAGCCAAGGACCCCTTGGCGGGGGGAGCCCAGATACGCAGTATTTT
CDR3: CASSQGPLGGGSPDTQYF

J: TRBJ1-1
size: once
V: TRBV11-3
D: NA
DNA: TGTGCCAGCGGAAGGGGGGGAACTGAAGCTTTCTTT
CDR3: CASGRGGTEAFF

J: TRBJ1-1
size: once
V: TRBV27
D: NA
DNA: TGTGCCAGCAGTTTATTGGACAGAGCTGAGACTTTCTTT
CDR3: CASSLLDRAETFF

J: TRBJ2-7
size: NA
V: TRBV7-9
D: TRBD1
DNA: TGTGCCAGCAGCCCCGGGACAGGAGCCTACGAGCAGTACTTC
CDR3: CASSPGTGAYEQYF

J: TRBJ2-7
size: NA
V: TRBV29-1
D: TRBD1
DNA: TGCAGCGTGCTCGACGACAGGGGCTACGAGCAGTACTTC
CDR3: CSVLDDRGYEQYF

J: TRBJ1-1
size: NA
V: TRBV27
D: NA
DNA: TGTGCCAGCACGGTAGCGCAGGGGTGGACTGAAGCTTTCTTT
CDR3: CASTVAQGWTEAFF

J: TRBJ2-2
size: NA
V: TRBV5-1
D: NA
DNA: TGCGCCAGCAGCTTTAGCGGTGGCCGCACCGGGGAGCTGTTTTTT
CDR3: CASSFSGGRTGELFF

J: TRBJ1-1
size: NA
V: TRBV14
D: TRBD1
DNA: TGTGCCAGCAGCCAAGCCTTAAAGGGACAGGGCGGAATGAACACTGAAGCTTTCTTT
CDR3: CASSQALKGQGGMNTEAFF

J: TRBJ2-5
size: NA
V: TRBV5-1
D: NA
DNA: TGCGCCAGCAGCTTGGCCGGAGAGACCCAGTACTTC
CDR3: CASSLAGETQYF

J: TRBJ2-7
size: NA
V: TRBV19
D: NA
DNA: TGTGCCAGTAGTCCCCGGACTGGGTACGAGCAGTACTTC
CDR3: CASSPRTGYEQYF